This T cell receptor beta chain was sequenced during a study of CD8 T cells in ankylosing spondylitis. Overall study results and limits: In peripheral blood, disease-linked CD8+ clones occurred at relatively low frequencies. For ankylosing spondylitis blood, a TCR beta motif of about eight highly homologous variants appeared characteristic. The authors reported significant enrichment of disease-linked clones in matched ankylosing spondylitis synovial fluid.

This clonotype was recorded many times. Its antigen is unknown. Scientists made TCR beta libraries using quantitative 5'-RACE with molecular barcodes. TCRdb reanalysed the 5' RACE reads using MiXCR and keeps one entry per CDR3 protein. This sample has about 220,000 distinct CDR3 sequences; about 10% occur once, and the top ten carry 20% to 25%. Sequencing input: blood, either unsorted or a sorted T cell fraction (not recorded which). The TCR originated in a male donor with ankylosing spondylitis or in good health (not recorded which).

The CDR3 DNA reads as TGTGCCAGCAACTGGGCTACCGGTCCCCAGCATTTT. Amino acids: CASNWATGPQHF. The chain has TRBV12-3 or TRBV12-4 and TRBJ1-5; D call uncertain. The CDR3 is made up of 12 amino acids. V lost 7 bases and J 10 bases, leaving 14 bases between the germline ends.